This T cell receptor (beta chain) originates from a study of cytomegalovirus exposure and HLA in healthy donors (dated by TCRdb to the late 2010s). Notes on the research overall: An earlier analysis of roughly 500 of the donors reported under 300 Gb of sequence data and around 100 million unique TCR beta sequences obtained from about 200 million T cells. Every discovery cohort repertoire had been produced on one sequencing platform. A later genetic analysis used genome-wide SNP genotypes for about 65% of the 666 donors, treating that subset as a discovery cohort. Alongside the repertoire data, information on donor age, sex, ethnicity and CMV serostatus was compiled. An earlier analysis of approximately 500 of the donors applied high-throughput TCR beta sequencing to assess whether each TCR beta V gene segment acted as functional or pseudogenic. About 300 gigabases of sequencing data and around 80 million unique TCR sequences made up an early release that covered 500 to 650 HLA-typed donors. Rather than using new phenotypic data, the later analysis identified candidate immune exposures from TCR beta sequences and from how often those sequences occurred across donors. To predict cytomegalovirus infection status, the study brought together high-throughput TCR immunosequencing, statistical association of individual TCRs with disease status, and machine learning. Typing coverage varied by locus: about 620-630 donors for A, B, C, DRB1 and DQB1; under 550 for DQA1; about 570 for DPA1; some 470 for DPB1. Several DR-DQ haplotypes were handled as single units for association and clustering, since linkage in the cohort was strong. In a later analysis, previously published TCR beta repertoires from 550 to 750 donors were re-analyzed and high-resolution HLA genotyping was added so that TCR occurrence patterns could be studied. Both class I and class II loci were covered by HLA typing, at four-digit resolution. Using immunosequencing, the study profiled T cell repertoires from about 620 subjects and related those repertoires to cytomegalovirus serostatus. The study aimed to test whether signatures of past pathogen exposure could be identified by cataloging public T cell receptors. On average, over 200,000 unique TCR beta nucleotide sequences were sequenced per donor among a few hundred genotyped donors of the cohort, with roughly a sixth of those sequences being non-productive. Along with the approximately 650-subject first cohort, a separate validation cohort of over a hundred different subjects was used. The genetic ancestry cluster associated with self-reported Caucasian donors included around 76% of the 300 to 450 genotyped donors. Overall study results and their limits: Because counts were too low, about 17 rarely observed V segments, including chromosome 9 orphons, were excluded from the earlier analysis of 500 to 700 of the donors. At a false discovery rate of 0.05, a later analysis linked 16,951 TCR beta sequences to specific HLA alleles. In both the original and validation cohorts, the classifier was reported to diagnose cytomegalovirus status with high specificity and sensitivity. HLA typing was unavailable for some donors at each locus, so association tests used only the typed subset. According to the authors, the approach could potentially be generalized to other disease states and immunological phenotypes. In a later analysis, TCR association rates were found to vary across HLA loci, with the most associated TCRs seen for DRB1 alleles and the fewest for HLA-C alleles. The study listed 150 to 200 TCR beta chains as associated with cytomegalovirus. When HLA alleles, especially DR and DQ, strongly co-occurred, attributing TCR associations to individual alleles was difficult. The 87-base-pair reads could not distinguish some IMGT-functional V segments, including TRBV6-2 and TRBV6-3, so those segments were excluded. In vitro tests confirmed that a few of the cytomegalovirus-associated TCR beta chains recognize cytomegalovirus antigens. In a later genetic analysis, a missense DCLRE1C variant was associated with V-gene and J-gene trimming of TCR beta chains, and the association was replicated in an independent cohort. While some public TCRs were present in many individuals, most TCR sequences turned up only very rarely across donors. The presence/absence analyses assumed that sequencing depth was roughly uniform across donors, and that assumption may not be true. In this cohort, only TCR beta chains were sequenced, and detectable features were limited by the absence of alpha or paired-chain data. In a later analysis, HLA-associated TCR beta chains were found to be more clonally expanded and to have lower generation probabilities than equally common non-associated chains. Compared with the roughly 670-donor mean, donors in an Asian-associated ancestry cluster had fewer N-insertions in productive TCRs, according to a later genetic analysis. A further reported finding was that TCR beta sequences accurately predicted the HLA-A and HLA-B alleles for most subjects in the first cohort. In an earlier analysis of roughly 500 of the donors, most TCR beta V segments appeared in productive rearrangements about 90% or about 30% of the time, broadly matching IMGT annotations. According to a later analysis, parvovirus B19, influenza, CMV and Epstein-Barr virus appeared linked to several top co-occurrence clusters. Correlated functional status among segregating V segments might reflect linkage disequilibrium, but an unknown experimental factor could not be ruled out. CMV serostatus was the only immune exposure information available for the cohort. The sequencing pipeline was judged likely to have produced a cluster of highly shared sequence variants as a technical artifact. Most CMV-associated TCR beta chains appeared to be HLA-restricted in a later analysis, and the HLA associations seemed to be driven largely by CMV exposure.

In total, just over 650 healthy bone marrow donors made up the cohort. Cohort members were all nominally healthy when sampled, although unrecorded immune exposures were likely present. The donor was CMV seropositive and belonged to the group of 250 to 350 seropositive cohort members. A peripheral blood sample was collected from each donor, and TCR beta sequencing was performed on peripheral blood mononuclear cells. Genomic DNA extraction from the blood cell samples was performed with the Qiagen DNeasy Blood Extraction Kit. From the cysteine through the phenylalanine, the CDR3 covers 15 amino acids. Solely the CDR3 DNA is kept, with 45 bases framed from the first base. CDR1 and CDR2, per the germline V gene, are ENHRY and SYGVKD. The junction shows trimming of 0 bases on V and 10 bases on J, plus 15 bases between the germline ends. As concerns this clone: Its binding antigen is unknown. No per-base quality is available; no much larger clone lies one base away.

Library creation used the immunoSEQ multiplex PCR assay. The multiplex PCR relied on a mix of 60 forward primers for TCR Vbeta segments and 13 reverse primers for TCR Jbeta segments. The CDR3 region of rearranged TCR beta genes was amplified from genomic DNA by a multiplex PCR assay. On the Illumina HiSeq System, the amplified TCR beta libraries were sequenced as 87-base-pair reads. The published analysis was carried out like this. A later analysis tallied around 87 million unique TCR beta chains across the 666 repertoires, and approximately 12 million of those chains were shared by two or more donors. A nearest-neighbor algorithm error-corrected the raw reads and collapsed the reads into unique sequences, merging closely related sequences to remove PCR and sequencing errors. V, D and J gene segments were assigned by aligning CDR3 sequences to IMGT reference sequences. For a sequence to be retained, a match of at least six nucleotides was required to both a V gene segment and a J gene segment. Rearrangements were called productive when the CDR3 lacked stop codons and stayed in frame with V and J; all others were non-productive. CDR3 was defined by IMGT convention, running from the second conserved V-encoded cysteine to the conserved J-encoded phenylalanine. The earlier analysis of about 610 of the donors excluded sequences that lacked an unambiguous match to a single V gene segment. In an earlier analysis of more than 500 of the donors, a V segment was called functional when productive rearrangements were above 56.7%, and segregating when the standard deviation between donors exceeded 5%. A statistical classification framework was built for diagnosing cytomegalovirus status from the catalog of TCR beta chain sequences. V and J gene assignment, in a later analysis, came from comparing TCR nucleotide sequences with IMGT/GENE-DB human TR gene sequences. The TCRdist pipeline was used in a later analysis to assign CDR3 sequences and most-parsimonious VDJ recombination scenarios. In a later analysis, every TCR beta chain was defined by the combination of its CDR3 amino acid sequence and its V-gene family, and reads without a unique V-gene family were dropped. A later analysis removed several hundred highly shared, low-generation-probability nucleotide sequences to deal with suspected cross-contamination and a sequencing artifact. In a later analysis, a clonal expansion index for each public chain was calculated from normalized within-repertoire ranks of inferred template counts. A later analysis computed generation probabilities with a VDJ recombination model fitted to out-of-frame rearrangements, and checked the results against IGoR. Hypergeometric tests were used in a later analysis to score TCR-TCR, TCR-HLA and TCR-CMV co-occurrence, with a repertoire-size bias correction applied to the TCR pairs. In a later analysis, false discovery rates were estimated by permuting HLA or CMV assignments 20 times. In a later analysis, co-occurring TCRs were grouped with DBSCAN, and TCRdist sequence similarity was added when clustering was performed within HLA-allele-positive subsets. Co-occurrence clustering excluded repertoires with fewer than 30,000 or more than 120,000 public chains, plus five with anomalous nucleotide sharing. TCRdb provides this immuneACCESS table in a form limited to in-frame rearrangements. Some clones are lacking; in checked studies, under half of them reflect an unresolved V gene, and why the rest are absent is not known. D and trimming were read from the DNA, whereas the V and J calls and clone size are those reported in that table. The sample table shows approximately 110,000 clones, and 76% are seen once. Around 8.8% of the sample belongs to the ten largest clones.

The chain joins TRBV10-3 to TRBJ1-4; there is no confident call for the D gene. Input material: PBMCs. The clonotype comes from a man aged 35 to 55 in good health and CMV-seropositive. The DNA is TGTGCCATCAGTGAGTCGGGGTTGGGAGTTGCAAAACTGTTTTTT. Translation gives CAISESGLGVAKLFF.